What follows describes a single TCR beta chain. These data come from a study of cytomegalovirus exposure and HLA in healthy donors. The wider study: There were more than 350 genotyped donors. Of these, about 80% fell in the genetic ancestry cluster associated with self-reported Caucasian donors.

PCR amplification relied on 60 Vbeta primers (plus 13 Jbeta primers). Repertoires were generated with immunoSEQ multiplex PCR, while TCRdb's copy carries only in-frame clones and drops some. The table shows roughly 150,000 clones, with approximately 80% occurring only once. Material: PBMCs. This TCR was recovered from a male donor in good health and CMV-seronegative.

CDR3 in DNA: TGCGCCAGCAGCCAAGATCAGGGGGATTTCTACGAGCAGTACTTC. Its translation is CASSQDQGDFYEQYF. The V gene is TRBV4-3, the J gene TRBJ2-7, with TRBD1 identical over 7 bases. The CDR3 extends over 15 amino acids. Germline trimming cut 0 bases from V and 3 bases from J; bases unmatched to any gene: 5. The germline V gene encodes CDR1 LGHNA and CDR2 YSLEER.